The subject of this entry is one T cell receptor (beta chain). The antigen is unknown. These data belong to a study of blood T cells in healthy people across ages. Study-level points and caveats: One million T cells yielded diversity estimates that were considered underestimates. Per-million-T-cell TCR beta diversity fell roughly linearly with age. The study lacked donor CMV status, which possibly confounded expanded clonotype changes.

This CDR3 comprises 13 residues. Trimming stripped 3 bases from V and 4 bases from J, with 13 bases between. Germline values: CDR1 GTSNPN, CDR2 SVGIG (reference sequence). A J-beta primer mix and a sample-barcoded 5' primer were used in a second PCR of about 7 to 12 cycles. Individual samples furnished no less than 2.5 million CDR3-containing paired-end reads apiece. MiXCR, run by TCRdb on the 5' RACE reads, gives a single entry per CDR3 protein. The table has 700,000 to 950,000 distinct CDR3 sequences, roughly 44% seen once. The clonotype originates from a woman in her sixties in good health. V is TRBV30 and J is TRBJ2-7; D not resolved. The sequenced sample was blood. CDR3 DNA sequence: TGTGCCTGGAGATCGGGCCTTGGGTACGAGCAGTACTTC. Protein product: CAWRSGLGYEQYF. The entire variable domain, with the rest obtained from reference TRBV30 and TRBJ2-7, is as follows: SQTIHQWPATLVQPVGSPLSLECTVEGTSNPNLYWYRQAAGRGLQLLFYSVGIGQISSEVPQNLSASRPQDRQFILSSKKLLLSDSGFYLCAWRSGLGYEQYFGPGTRLTVT.